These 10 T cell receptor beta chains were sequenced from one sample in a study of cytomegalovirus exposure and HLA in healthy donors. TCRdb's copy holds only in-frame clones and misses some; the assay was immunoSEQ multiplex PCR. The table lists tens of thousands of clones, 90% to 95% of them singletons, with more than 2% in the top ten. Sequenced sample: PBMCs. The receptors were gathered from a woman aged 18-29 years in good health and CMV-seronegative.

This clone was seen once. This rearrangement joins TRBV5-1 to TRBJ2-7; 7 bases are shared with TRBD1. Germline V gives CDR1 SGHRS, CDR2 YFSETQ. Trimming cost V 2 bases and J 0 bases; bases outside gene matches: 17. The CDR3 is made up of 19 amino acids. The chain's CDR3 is CASSLRSYRDSKSSYEQYF. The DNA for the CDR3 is TGCGCCAGCAGCTTAAGATCATACCGGGACAGCAAAAGCTCCTACGAGCAGTACTTC.

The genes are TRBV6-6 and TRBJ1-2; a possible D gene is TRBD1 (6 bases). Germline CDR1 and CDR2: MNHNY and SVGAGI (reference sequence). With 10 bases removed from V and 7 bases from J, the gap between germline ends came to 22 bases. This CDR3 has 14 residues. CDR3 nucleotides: TGTGCCACCAGAATGCCAGGGGAAGAGGGTGGCTACACCTTC. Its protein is CATRMPGEEGGYTF.

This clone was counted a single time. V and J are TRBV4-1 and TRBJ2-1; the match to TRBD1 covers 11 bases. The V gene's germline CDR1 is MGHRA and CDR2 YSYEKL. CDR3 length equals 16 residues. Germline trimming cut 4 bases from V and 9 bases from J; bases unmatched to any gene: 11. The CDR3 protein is CASSPRFGTGGIEQFF. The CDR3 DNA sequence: TGCGCCAGCAGCCCAAGGTTCGGGACAGGGGGGATTGAGCAGTTCTTC.

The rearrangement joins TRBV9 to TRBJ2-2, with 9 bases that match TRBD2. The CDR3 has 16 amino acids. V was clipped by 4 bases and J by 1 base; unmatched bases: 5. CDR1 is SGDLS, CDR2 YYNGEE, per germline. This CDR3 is CASSPRLAENTGELFF. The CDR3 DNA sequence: TGTGCCAGCAGCCCACGACTAGCGGAGAACACCGGGGAGCTGTTTTTT.

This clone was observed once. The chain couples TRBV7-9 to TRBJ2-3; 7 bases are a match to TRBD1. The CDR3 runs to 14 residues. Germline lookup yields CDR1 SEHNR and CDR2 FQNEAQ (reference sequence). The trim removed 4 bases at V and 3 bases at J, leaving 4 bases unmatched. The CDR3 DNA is TGTGCCAGCAGCTCCAGACAGGGAACAGATACGCAGTATTTT. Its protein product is CASSSRQGTDTQYF.

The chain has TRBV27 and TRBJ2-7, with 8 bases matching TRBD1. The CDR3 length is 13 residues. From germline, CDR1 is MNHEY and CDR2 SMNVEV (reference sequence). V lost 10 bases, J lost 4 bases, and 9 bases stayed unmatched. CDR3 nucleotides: TGTGCCACCGCAAGGACAGGGCCGTACGAGCAGTACTTC. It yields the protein CATARTGPYEQYF.

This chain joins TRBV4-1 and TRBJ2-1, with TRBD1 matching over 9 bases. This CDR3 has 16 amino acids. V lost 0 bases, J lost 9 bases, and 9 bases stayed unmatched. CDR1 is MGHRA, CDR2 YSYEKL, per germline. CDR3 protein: CASSQDRQGVLGEQFF. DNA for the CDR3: TGCGCCAGCAGCCAAGATCGACAGGGGGTGCTTGGTGAGCAGTTCTTC.

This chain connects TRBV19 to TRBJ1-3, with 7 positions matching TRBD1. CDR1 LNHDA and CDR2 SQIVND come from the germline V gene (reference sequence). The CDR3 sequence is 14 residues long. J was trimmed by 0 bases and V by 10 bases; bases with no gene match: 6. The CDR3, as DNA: TGTGCCACGACTGGGACAGACTCTGGAAACACCATATATTTT. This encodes CATTGTDSGNTIYF.

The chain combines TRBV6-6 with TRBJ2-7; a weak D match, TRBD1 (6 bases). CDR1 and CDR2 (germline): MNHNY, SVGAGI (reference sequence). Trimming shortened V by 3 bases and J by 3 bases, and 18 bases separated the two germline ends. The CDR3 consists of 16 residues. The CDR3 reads CASSYLKRQAIYEQYF. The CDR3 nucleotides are TGTGCCAGCAGTTATCTTAAACGACAGGCCATCTACGAGCAGTACTTC.

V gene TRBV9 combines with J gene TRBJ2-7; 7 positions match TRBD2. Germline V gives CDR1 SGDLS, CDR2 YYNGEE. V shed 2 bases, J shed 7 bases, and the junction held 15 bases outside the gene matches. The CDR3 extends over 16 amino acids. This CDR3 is CASSVSPGERGGEQYF. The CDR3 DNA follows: TGTGCCAGCAGCGTTTCCCCGGGCGAGCGGGGTGGTGAGCAGTACTTC.